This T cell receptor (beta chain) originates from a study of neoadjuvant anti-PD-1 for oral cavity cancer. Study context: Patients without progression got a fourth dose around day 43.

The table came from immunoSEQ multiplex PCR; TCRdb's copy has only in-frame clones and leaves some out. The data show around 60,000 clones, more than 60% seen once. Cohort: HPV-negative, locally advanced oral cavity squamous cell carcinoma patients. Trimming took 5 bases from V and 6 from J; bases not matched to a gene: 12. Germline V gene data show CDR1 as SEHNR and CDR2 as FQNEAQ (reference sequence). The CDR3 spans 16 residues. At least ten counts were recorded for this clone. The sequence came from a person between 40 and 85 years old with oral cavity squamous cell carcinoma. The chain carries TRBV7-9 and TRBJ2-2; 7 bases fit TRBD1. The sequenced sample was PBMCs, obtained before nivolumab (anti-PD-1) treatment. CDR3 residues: CASSPKRQGVAGELFF. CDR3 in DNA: TGTGCCAGCAGCCCCAAAAGACAGGGTGTGGCCGGGGAGCTGTTTTTT.